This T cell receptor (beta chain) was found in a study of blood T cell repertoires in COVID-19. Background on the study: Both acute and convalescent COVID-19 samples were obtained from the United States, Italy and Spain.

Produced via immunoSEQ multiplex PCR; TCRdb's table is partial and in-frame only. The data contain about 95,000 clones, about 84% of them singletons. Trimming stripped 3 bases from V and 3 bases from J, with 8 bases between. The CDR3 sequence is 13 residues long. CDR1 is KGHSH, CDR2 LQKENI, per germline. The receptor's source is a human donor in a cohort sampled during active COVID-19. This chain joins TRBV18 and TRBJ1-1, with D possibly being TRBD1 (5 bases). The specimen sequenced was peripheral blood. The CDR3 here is CASSPEGYTEAFF. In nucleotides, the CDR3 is TGTGCCAGCTCACCGGAGGGGTACACTGAAGCTTTCTTT. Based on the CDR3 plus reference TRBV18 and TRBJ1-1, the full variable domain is NAGVMQNPRHLVRRRGQEARLRCSPMKGHSHVYWYRQLPEEGLKFMVYLQKENIIDESGMPKERFSAEFPKEGPSILRIQQVVRGDSAAYFCASSPEGYTEAFFGQGTRLTVV.